Presented here are 25 T cell receptor beta chains from one specimen sequenced in a study of T cell responses to AZD1222 COVID-19 vaccine. The data were produced by immunoSEQ multiplex PCR, yet TCRdb's version contains in-frame clones alone and is incomplete. The table shows about 110,000 clones, with around 90% occurring only once. This sample comprised peripheral blood, obtained on day 0 of AZD1222 vaccination. Receptors were obtained from an adult in good health.

The rearrangement uses TRBV9 and TRBJ2-2; 8 bases line up with TRBD2. Germline trimming cut 4 bases from V and 7 bases from J; bases unmatched to any gene: 6. The germline gives CDR1 SGDLS, CDR2 YYNGEE. This CDR3 spans 14 amino acids. The CDR3: CASSPSGGFGELFF. The CDR3 nucleotides read TGTGCCAGCAGCCCCAGCGGGGGTTTCGGGGAGCTGTTTTTT.

This chain connects TRBV3-1 (or the pseudogene TRBV3-2) to TRBJ1-5; a weak D match, TRBD1 (5 bases). The germline V gene has CDR1 LGHDT and CDR2 YNNKEL (reference sequence). The CDR3 has 13 residues. With 6 bases removed from V and 4 bases from J, the gap between germline ends came to 10 bases. The CDR3 DNA reads TGTGCCAGCAGTGGGACGGGTAATCAGCCCCAGCATTTT. Its protein product is CASSGTGNQPQHF.

This chain links TRBV4-1 with TRBJ2-1; TRBD2 agrees at 8 bases. Germline loops: CDR1 MGHRA, CDR2 YSYEKL. The V gene end was trimmed by 2 bases and the J gene end by 4 bases; junction bases not matched to a gene: 13. CDR3 length: 18 residues. For the CDR3, the DNA is TGCGCCAGCAGCCAACCTGCGTTAACTAGCGGACGGTACAATGAGCAGTTCTTC. This encodes CASSQPALTSGRYNEQFF.

The CDR3 sequence is CASSSGLAGGLDTQYF. CDR3 nucleotides: TGTGCCAGCAGCTCCGGACTAGCGGGAGGGCTTGATACGCAGTATTTT. The V and J genes are TRBV7-3 and TRBJ2-3; TRBD2 matches 15 bases. Germline V gene data show CDR1 as SGHTA and CDR2 as FQGTGA. The CDR3 has 16 residues. Germline trimming cut 4 bases from V and 6 bases from J; bases unmatched to any gene: 5.

The chain links TRBV2 to TRBJ2-4; D is undetermined. The germline CDR1 and CDR2 sequences are SNHLY and FYNNEI. V was trimmed by 3 bases and J by 7 bases, leaving 4 bases between them. This CDR3 spans 11 amino acids. CDR3 sequence: CASSDWNIQYF. CDR3 in DNA: TGTGCCAGCAGTGATTGGAACATTCAGTACTTC.

V and J are TRBV6-5 and TRBJ1-2, with D maybe TRBD1 (5 bases). Germline lookup yields CDR1 MNHEY and CDR2 SVGAGI. Deletions cut 6 bases from V and 2 bases from J, with 16 bases between. The CDR3 has 15 residues. The CDR3 DNA sequence: TGTGCCAGCAGCCTATCGGGTGGGGCCAACTATGGCTACACCTTC. It yields the protein CASSLSGGANYGYTF.

J is TRBJ2-6 and V is TRBV5-1, with unresolved D. Germline values: CDR1 SGHRS, CDR2 YFSETQ. There are 15 residues in the CDR3. V lost 7 bases, J lost 0 bases, and 11 bases lay in between. CDR3 DNA: TGCGCCAGCCTACGCGATAGCTCTGGGGCCAACGTCCTGACTTTC. Translation: CASLRDSSGANVLTF.

This chain connects TRBV7-8 to TRBJ2-4; the match to TRBD1 covers 7 bases. The trim removed 5 bases at V and 3 bases at J, leaving 1 base unmatched. CDR1 and CDR2 (germline): SGHVS, FQNEAQ. The CDR3 extends over 13 amino acids. The DNA of the CDR3 is TGTGCCAGCAGCCGGGACAGCAAAAACATTCAGTACTTC. It is translated as CASSRDSKNIQYF.

The sample holds a few counts of this clone. This chain uses TRBV18 with TRBJ2-7; D gene unclear. The CDR3 loop spans 13 amino acids. The germline gives CDR1 KGHSH, CDR2 LQKENI. V was shortened by 3 bases and J by 0 bases, with 6 bases between the two germline ends. CDR3 bases: TGTGCCAGCTCACCGTCTAGCTCCTACGAGCAGTACTTC. Translated: CASSPSSSYEQYF.

Here the CDR3 reads CASSILRTNEKLFF. The CDR3, as DNA: TGTGCCAGTAGTATACTGCGTACTAATGAAAAACTGTTTTTT. This sequence joins TRBV19 and TRBJ1-4; D unresolved. Between the trimmed V and J ends, which lost 2 bases and 2 bases, there was a span of 6 bases. CDR3 length: 14 residues. The V gene's germline CDR1 is LNHDA and CDR2 SQIVND (reference sequence).

CDR3 in amino acids: CASKFRDRNTGELFF. DNA of the CDR3: TGTGCCAGTAAGTTCCGGGACAGGAACACCGGGGAGCTGTTTTTT. This rearrangement joins TRBV19 to TRBJ2-2; 7 bases agree with TRBD1. The germline CDR1 and CDR2 sequences are LNHDA and SQIVND (reference sequence). Unmatched junction bases numbered 6, after V lost 7 bases and J lost 1 base. There are 15 residues in the CDR3.

The rearrangement uses TRBV13 and TRBJ1-2; the D is unclear. This CDR3 region has 13 residues. V dropped 0 bases and J dropped 0 bases, with 2 bases sitting between them. Germline V gives CDR1 PRHDT, CDR2 FYEKMQ (reference sequence). This chain's CDR3 is CASSLGANYGYTF. The CDR3 DNA reads TGTGCCAGCAGCTTAGGAGCTAACTATGGCTACACCTTC.

The rearrangement uses TRBV28 and TRBJ1-2; 7 bases fit TRBD1. The CDR3 covers 13 residues. V dropped 6 bases and J dropped 6; count of bases not matched to a gene: 7. Germline-derived CDR1 and CDR2 are MDHEN and SYDVKM. CDR3 in DNA: TGTGCCAGCAGCCGACAGGGAAGAGATGGCTACACCTTC. Translating it yields CASSRQGRDGYTF.

This clone showed up just once. The V call is TRBV6-2 or TRBV6-3, the J call TRBJ2-5; the D is unclear. Trimming shortened V by 6 bases and J by 9 bases, and 17 bases separated the two germline ends. Looked up from germline, CDR1 is MNHEY and CDR2 is SVGEGT. The CDR3 consists of 13 residues. CDR3 protein: CASSSAPAGSQYF. CDR3 nucleotides: TGTGCCAGCAGCTCGGCACCGGCCGGGTCCCAGTACTTC.

This clone occurred once. The rearrangement uses TRBV29-1 and TRBJ2-7; no clear D. V was cut by 5 bases and J by 0 bases, with 14 bases left in between. Germline V gives CDR1 SQVTM, CDR2 ANQGSEA. The CDR3 is 14 residues long. CDR3 amino acids: CSVSRTFSSYEQYF. The CDR3 DNA reads TGCAGCGTTAGCAGGACCTTCTCCTCCTACGAGCAGTACTTC.

This chain uses TRBV5-1 with TRBJ1-1, with D maybe TRBD1 (6 bases). Germline V gene data show CDR1 as SGHRS and CDR2 as YFSETQ. V shed 3 bases and J shed 4 bases, with 13 bases lying between them. This CDR3 comprises 14 residues. CDR3 sequence (DNA): TGCGCCAGCAGCTCCGGCAGGGGAGGCACTGAAGCTTTCTTT. This encodes CASSSGRGGTEAFF.

V is TRBV19 and J is TRBJ1-5; D gene uncertain. Trimming took off 0 bases at V and 7 bases at J, with 4 bases between the two ends. Germline CDR1 reads LNHDA; CDR2 reads SQIVND (reference sequence). The CDR3 has 12 residues. CDR3 sequence: CASSIEGQPQHF. CDR3 nucleotides: TGTGCCAGTAGTATAGAGGGGCAGCCCCAGCATTTT.

This clone was seen only once. This chain links TRBV6-1 with TRBJ1-1, with D tentatively TRBD1 (6 bases). The germline V and J ends were trimmed by 2 bases and 5 bases, with 9 bases remaining between them. This CDR3 has 13 residues. In germline, CDR1 is MNHNS, CDR2 SASEGT. This chain's CDR3 is CASSELGGTEAFF. The DNA for the CDR3 is TGTGCCAGCAGTGAACTAGGGGGGACTGAAGCTTTCTTT.

The CDR3 region has the DNA TGCGCCAGCACTAAGACCCTCGACTCTTATACGCAGTATTTT. Amino acids: CASTKTLDSYTQYF. This sequence joins TRBV10-1 and TRBJ2-3, with D unresolved. Germline V gene lookup returns CDR1 WNHNN and CDR2 SYGVQD (reference sequence). CDR3 size: 14 residues. Trimming stripped 7 bases from V and 7 bases from J, with 18 bases between.

CDR3 residues: CANKPGQVLNTEAFF. CDR3 in DNA: TGTGCCAACAAACCGGGACAAGTATTGAACACTGAAGCTTTCTTT. V usage is TRBV10-3 and J usage is TRBJ1-1, with D possibly being TRBD1 (6 bases). CDR1 and CDR2 from the germline V gene are ENHRY and SYGVKD. The CDR3 loop spans 15 amino acids. Trimming stripped 10 bases from V and 0 bases from J, with 18 bases between.

The chain is built from TRBV11-2 and TRBJ2-7; tentatively, D is TRBD2 (5 bases). CDR3 length equals 15 residues. Trimming took 5 bases from V and 3 from J, leaving 17 bases between them. The V gene's germline CDR1 is SGHAT and CDR2 FQNNGV. CDR3 DNA sequence: TGTGCCAGCAGCCGTAGCCCCGGGGATGGCTACGAGCAGTACTTC. It translates to CASSRSPGDGYEQYF.

In this sample, this clone turned up a few times. The rearrangement uses TRBV10-3 and TRBJ2-1; 9 nucleotides agree with TRBD2. Germline loops: CDR1 ENHRY, CDR2 SYGVKD. V lost 6 bases and J lost 6; bases outside the gene matches: 9. CDR3 size: 15 residues. This chain's CDR3 is CAIRGTGTSSNEQFF. CDR3 nucleotides: TGTGCCATCAGGGGGACCGGGACTAGCAGCAATGAGCAGTTCTTC.

This clone appeared a single time. The chain combines TRBV6-5 with TRBJ2-1; tentative D call: TRBD2 (5 bases). Germline V gene data show CDR1 as MNHEY and CDR2 as SVGAGI. CDR3 length: 13 amino acids. The V and J ends lost 2 bases and 10 bases respectively, with 12 bases between them. The DNA of the CDR3 is TGTGCCAGCAGTTACGGCGGGCGGATGGAGCAGTTCTTC. Protein sequence: CASSYGGRMEQFF.

The chain uses TRBV14 and TRBJ1-3, with D maybe TRBD1 (5 bases). CDR1 and CDR2 from the germline V gene are SGHDN and FVKESK. V lost 3 bases and J 4 bases, leaving 7 bases between the germline ends. The CDR3 is 13 amino acids. The CDR3: CASSHRQGNTIYF. The DNA of the CDR3 is TGTGCCAGCAGCCATAGACAGGGAAACACCATATATTTT.

The V and J genes are TRBV18 and TRBJ1-1; unclear D gene. The CDR3 runs 14 residues. The V gene's germline CDR1 is KGHSH and CDR2 LQKENI. V dropped 3 bases and J dropped 2 bases, with 10 bases sitting between them. Here the CDR3 DNA reads TGTGCCAGCTCACCCCAGGCTACTAACACTGAAGCTTTCTTT. Translation gives CASSPQATNTEAFF.